This T cell receptor (beta chain) was retrieved from a study of blood T cells in healthy people across ages (dated by TCRdb to 2013 to 2016). Describing the broader study: In model experiments, template switching captured about one uniquely barcoded TCR beta cDNA molecule for every two T cells. The donors were divided into four age groups: young (average roughly 15 years), middle-aged (roughly 42), aged (around 67) and long-lived (82). Using the same blood draw, the study looked at two additional independent replicas of 1 million unique cDNA reads for two donors, one aged 18 to 30 and the other aged 80 or older. To avoid experimental bias, donors of different ages were randomly spread across the sequencing lanes. The study measured age-related changes in TCR beta repertoire diversity using deep sequencing normalized with unique cDNA molecular identifiers. Overall results and qualifications from the work: Observed TCR beta diversity per million T cells fell roughly linearly with age, and a significant reduction was already apparent by age about 36. The CMV infection status of donors was not known, potentially confounding age-related changes in expanded clonotypes. Total diversity estimates from one million sequenced T cells were considered lower bounds and underestimates. Conclusive comparison of naive and antigen-experienced compartments was prevented by the profiling of bulk unsorted PBMCs. There was a strong correlation between observed TCR beta diversity and the percentage of naive T cells measured by flow cytometry. The long-lived group showed more naive CD4+ T cells, fewer expanded clones and increased TCR diversity than the aged group, suggesting age selection.

Library preparation used 5' RACE. The sequencing machine was an Illumina HiSeq 2500. A second PCR of about 7 to 12 cycles was run with a J-beta primer mix and a sample-barcoded 5' primer. Each TCR beta cDNA molecule received a unique molecular identifier from a template-switch 5' adaptor carrying 12 random nucleotides. Each sample yielded at least 2.5 million CDR3-containing paired-end reads. The Mint cDNA synthesis kit, primed by a TRBC-specific oligonucleotide, was used to synthesize first-strand cDNA from all RNA. Following uracil-DNA glycosylase treatment, a first 18-cycle PCR with universal primers M1SS and BC2_uni_R was performed on all cDNA. The authors' pipeline ran thus. For normalization, 1 million high-quality reads, each with a distinct molecular identifier, were randomly selected from each sample. Reads with shared molecular identifiers were discarded instead of being binned into consensus sequences. MiTCR, set to a Q25 quality threshold and the strictest error-elimination algorithm, was used for CDR3 identification, clonotype clustering and error correction. A nonparametric unseen species model using Euler transformation provided a lower-bound estimate of total TCR beta diversity. Using fastp at Q25 and MiXCR, TCRdb reprocessed the public reads and kept productive beta chains. Rows are combined by CDR3 protein, so each entry shows the most common genes and DNA. The V and J calls reflect TCRdb's pipeline rather than the authors' work. The sample table records roughly 1,300,000 distinct CDR3 sequences; 59% of these occur just once. The ten largest clones capture over 5% of the sample.

The approximately 39 donors, aged about 6 to 100 years, were systemically healthy Caucasian individuals from Russia. Approximately 11 milliliters of peripheral blood were drawn from each donor into EDTA-treated Vacutainer tubes. PBMCs were isolated by Ficoll-Paque density-gradient centrifugation, with at least 6 million obtained per sample. Trizol reagent was used to extract total RNA from PBMCs, with at least 5 micrograms per sample. For every donor, flow cytometry on a PBMC aliquot measured the percentage of naive CD45RAhigh/CD27high T cells. This clonotype was recorded only once. Its antigen remains unidentified. The junction does not match germline at one end; this may be a read error. Specimen: blood. This receptor was obtained from a man between 18 and 29 years old in good health.

The nucleotide sequence is given as TGTGCCATCACTGAGGTTTCTGAAGCTTTCTTT. Its amino acids are CAITEVSEAFF. The rearranged segments are TRBV10-3 and TRBJ1-1; the D gene is not confidently resolved. From a lookup of the germline V gene, CDR1 and CDR2 are ENHRY and SYGVKD. The CDR3 numbers 11 residues from cysteine through phenylalanine. Just CDR3 DNA is preserved here, 33 bases in frame from base 1.